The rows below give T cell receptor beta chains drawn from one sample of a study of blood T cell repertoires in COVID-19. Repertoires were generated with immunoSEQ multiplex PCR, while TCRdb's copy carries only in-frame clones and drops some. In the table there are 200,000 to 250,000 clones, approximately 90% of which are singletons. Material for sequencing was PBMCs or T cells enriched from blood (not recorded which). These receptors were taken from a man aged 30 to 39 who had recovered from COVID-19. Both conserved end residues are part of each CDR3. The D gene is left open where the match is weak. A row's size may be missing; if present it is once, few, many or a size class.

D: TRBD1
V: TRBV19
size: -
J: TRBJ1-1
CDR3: CASSIPPGTGISIEAFF
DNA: TGTGCCAGTAGTATACCCCCCGGGACAGGGATTTCCATTGAAGCTTTCTTT

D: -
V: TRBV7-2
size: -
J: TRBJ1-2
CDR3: CASSLEGRSYGYTF
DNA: TGTGCCAGCAGCTTGGAGGGGCGCAGCTATGGCTACACCTTC

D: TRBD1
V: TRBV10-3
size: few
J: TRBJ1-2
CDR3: CAISELGQNYGYTF
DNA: TGTGCCATCAGTGAGCTGGGACAGAACTATGGCTACACCTTC

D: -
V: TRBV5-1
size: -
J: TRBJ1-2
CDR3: CASSPDSAAYGYTF
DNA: TGCGCCAGCAGCCCGGACAGTGCCGCCTATGGCTACACCTTC

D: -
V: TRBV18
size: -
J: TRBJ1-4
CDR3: CASSTARATNEKLFF
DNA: TGTGCCAGCTCAACAGCCCGTGCAACTAATGAAAAACTGTTTTTT

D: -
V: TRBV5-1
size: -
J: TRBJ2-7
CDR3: CASSLPPADSYEQYF
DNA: TGCGCCAGCAGCCTGCCACCAGCGGACTCCTACGAGCAGTACTTC

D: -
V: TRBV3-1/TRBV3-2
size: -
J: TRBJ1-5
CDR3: CASSLEGSQPQHF
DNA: TGTGCCAGCAGCCTCGAGGGTAGCCAGCCCCAGCATTTT

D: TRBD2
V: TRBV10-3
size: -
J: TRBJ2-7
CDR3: CAISRMTSASYEQYF
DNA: TGTGCCATCAGTAGAATGACTAGCGCCTCCTACGAGCAGTACTTC

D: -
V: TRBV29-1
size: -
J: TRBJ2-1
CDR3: CSVAWLDNEQFF
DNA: TGCAGCGTTGCTTGGTTAGACAATGAGCAGTTCTTC

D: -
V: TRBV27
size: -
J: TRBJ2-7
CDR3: CASSRGDSQQYF
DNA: TGTGCCAGCAGCCGCGGAGACTCACAGCAGTACTTC

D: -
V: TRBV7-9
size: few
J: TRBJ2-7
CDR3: CASSERAGEQYF
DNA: TGTGCCAGCTCTGAGAGGGCGGGTGAGCAGTACTTC

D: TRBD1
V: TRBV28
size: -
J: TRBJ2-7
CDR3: CASSGTGGSYEQYF
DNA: TGTGCCAGCAGCGGAACAGGGGGATCCTACGAGCAGTACTTC

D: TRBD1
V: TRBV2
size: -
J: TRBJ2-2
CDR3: CASKGDSETGELFF
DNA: TGTGCCAGCAAAGGGGACAGCGAAACCGGGGAGCTGTTTTTT

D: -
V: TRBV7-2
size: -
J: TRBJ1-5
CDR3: CASSLFGTSDQPQHF
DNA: TGTGCCAGCAGCTTATTTGGGACAAGCGATCAGCCCCAGCATTTT

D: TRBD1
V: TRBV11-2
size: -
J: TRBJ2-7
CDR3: CASSLSSGGLYEQYF
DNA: TGTGCCAGCAGCTTATCCTCAGGGGGCCTCTACGAGCAGTACTTC

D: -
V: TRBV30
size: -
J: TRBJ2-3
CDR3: CAWSGTSGTDTQYF
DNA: TGTGCCTGGAGTGGAACCAGCGGGACAGATACGCAGTATTTT

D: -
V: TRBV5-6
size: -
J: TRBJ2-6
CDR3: CASSSQAAGANVLTF
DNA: TGTGCCAGCAGCTCACAGGCGGCAGGGGCCAACGTCCTGACTTTC

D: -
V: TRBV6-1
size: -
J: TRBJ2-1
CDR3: CASRKIVDTPNEQFF
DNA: TGTGCCAGCAGGAAGATTGTAGACACTCCCAATGAGCAGTTCTTC

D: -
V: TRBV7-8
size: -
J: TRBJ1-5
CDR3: CASSLRTGRAENQPQHF
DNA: TGTGCCAGCAGCTTAAGGACGGGGAGGGCCGAAAATCAGCCCCAGCATTTT

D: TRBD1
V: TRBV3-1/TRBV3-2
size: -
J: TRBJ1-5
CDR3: CASSQGTQGAQHF
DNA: TGTGCCAGCAGCCAAGGGACCCAGGGGGCCCAGCATTTT

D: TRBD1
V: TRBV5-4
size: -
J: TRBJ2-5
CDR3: CASSGDRVETQYF
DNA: TGTGCCAGCAGCGGGGACAGGGTGGAGACCCAGTACTTC

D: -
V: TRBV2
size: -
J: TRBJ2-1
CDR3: CARKTGYNEQFF
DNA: TGTGCCAGAAAAACCGGCTACAATGAGCAGTTCTTC

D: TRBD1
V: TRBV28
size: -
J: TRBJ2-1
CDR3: CASSPLTSTGHSYNEQFF
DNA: TGTGCCAGCAGTCCCCTAACCTCGACAGGGCATTCCTACAATGAGCAGTTCTTC

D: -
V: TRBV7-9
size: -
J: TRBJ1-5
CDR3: CASSLLANQPQHF
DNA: TGTGCCAGCAGCTTATTGGCAAATCAGCCCCAGCATTTT

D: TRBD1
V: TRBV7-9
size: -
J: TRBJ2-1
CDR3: CASSLWDRAYEQFF
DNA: TGTGCCAGCAGCCTGTGGGACAGGGCTTATGAGCAGTTCTTC

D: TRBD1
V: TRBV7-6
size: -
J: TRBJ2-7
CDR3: CASSWGQGSSYEQYF
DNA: TGTGCCAGCAGCTGGGGACAGGGGAGCTCCTACGAGCAGTACTTC

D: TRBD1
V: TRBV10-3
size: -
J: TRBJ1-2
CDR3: CAIRNKMPGQGNVFNYGYTF
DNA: TGTGCCATCAGAAATAAAATGCCGGGACAGGGGAACGTCTTTAACTATGGCTACACCTTC

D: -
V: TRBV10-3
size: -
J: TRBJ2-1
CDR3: CAISGPSGESYNEQFF
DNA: TGTGCCATCAGCGGCCCCTCGGGGGAATCCTACAATGAGCAGTTCTTC

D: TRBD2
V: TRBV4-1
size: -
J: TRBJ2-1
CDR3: CASSRTSGNNEQFF
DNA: TGCGCCAGCAGCCGCACTAGCGGAAACAATGAGCAGTTCTTC

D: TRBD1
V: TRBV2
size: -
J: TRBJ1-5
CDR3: CASRSGTGVRQPQHF
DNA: TGTGCCAGCAGATCCGGGACAGGGGTACGCCAGCCCCAGCATTTT

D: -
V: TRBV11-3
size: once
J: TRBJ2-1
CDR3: CASSPTEGEQFF
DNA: TGTGCCAGCAGCCCCACCGAGGGTGAGCAGTTCTTC

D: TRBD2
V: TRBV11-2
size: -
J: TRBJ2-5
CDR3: CASSLGLAGGHETQYF
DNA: TGTGCCAGCAGCTTAGGACTAGCGGGAGGGCATGAGACCCAGTACTTC

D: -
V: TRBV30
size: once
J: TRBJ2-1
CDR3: CACFIYNSYNEQFF
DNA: TGTGCCTGTTTTATTTATAACTCCTACAATGAGCAGTTCTTC

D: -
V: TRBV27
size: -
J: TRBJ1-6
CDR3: CASSPRGLYLHF
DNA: TGTGCCAGCAGCCCAAGGGGACTCTACCTCCACTTT

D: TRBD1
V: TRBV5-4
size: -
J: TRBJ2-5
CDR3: CASSARDREKTQYF
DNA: TGTGCCAGCAGCGCCCGGGACAGGGAAAAGACCCAGTACTTC

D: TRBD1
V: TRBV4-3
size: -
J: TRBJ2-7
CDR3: CASSQDVRGYEQYF
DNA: TGCGCCAGCAGCCAAGATGTCAGGGGGTACGAGCAGTACTTC

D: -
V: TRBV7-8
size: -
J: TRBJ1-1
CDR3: CASSLNPGDTEAFF
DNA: TGTGCCAGCAGCTTAAATCCGGGTGACACTGAAGCTTTCTTT

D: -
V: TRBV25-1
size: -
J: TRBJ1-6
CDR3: CASSNQGRGSPLHF
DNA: TGTGCCAGCAGTAACCAAGGGAGGGGTTCACCCCTCCACTTT

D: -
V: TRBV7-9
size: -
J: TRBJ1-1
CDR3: CASSYGQPNTEAFF
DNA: TGTGCCAGCAGCTATGGACAGCCGAACACTGAAGCTTTCTTT

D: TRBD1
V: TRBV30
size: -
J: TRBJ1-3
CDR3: CAWSVLGTVSGNTIYF
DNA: TGTGCCTGGAGTGTCCTCGGGACAGTCTCTGGAAACACCATATATTTT

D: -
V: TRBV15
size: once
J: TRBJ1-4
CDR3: CATSSSPGAGTNEKLFF
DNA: TGTGCCACCAGCAGCAGCCCTGGGGCAGGGACTAATGAAAAACTGTTTTTT

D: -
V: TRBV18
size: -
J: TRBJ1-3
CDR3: CASSPYRFSGNTIYF
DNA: TGTGCCAGCTCCCCTTATCGGTTCTCTGGAAACACCATATATTTT

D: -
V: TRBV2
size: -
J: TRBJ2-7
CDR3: CASSGMRQIHEQYF
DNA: TGTGCCAGCAGTGGGATGCGACAGATCCACGAGCAGTACTTC

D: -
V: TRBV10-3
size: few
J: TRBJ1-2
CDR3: CAISEQYGYTF
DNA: TGTGCCATCAGTGAACAGTATGGCTACACCTTC

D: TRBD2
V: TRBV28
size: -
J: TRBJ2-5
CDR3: CASSSQILAGSQETQYF
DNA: TGTGCCAGCAGTTCCCAAATACTAGCGGGAAGCCAAGAGACCCAGTACTTC

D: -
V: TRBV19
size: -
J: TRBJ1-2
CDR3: CASSIQGSGHSGYGYTF
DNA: TGTGCCAGTAGTATACAAGGGTCGGGACATTCCGGCTATGGCTACACCTTC

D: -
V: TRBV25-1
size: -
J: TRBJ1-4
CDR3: CASSDSGGRKLFF
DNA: TGTGCCAGCAGTGACTCCGGGGGTAGGAAACTGTTTTTT